Below are 9 T cell receptor beta chains sequenced from a single sample in a study of identical twins. TCRdb ran MiXCR on the 5' RACE reads and lists one entry per CDR3 protein. The sample consists of 280,000 or so distinct CDR3 sequences, under 9% of them appearing once. These data were also reused for a study on yellow fever vaccine responses in identical twins.

Source material: memory (CD45RO+) T cells sorted from blood. Every receptor here comes from a woman aged 18-29 years in good health.

A few counts support this clonotype. The chain recombines TRBV15 with TRBJ1-1; D perhaps matches TRBD1 (6 bases). The V end lost 5 bases, the J end lost 1 base, and 17 bases lay between the germline ends. This CDR3 has 16 residues. Germline V gene data show CDR1 as LNHNV and CDR2 as YYDKDF (reference sequence). The CDR3 region has the DNA TGTGCCACCAGCCCTGGGGGGGGGCAGGGGAACACTGAAGCTTTCTTT. Protein sequence: CATSPGGGQGNTEAFF. Filled out from reference TRBV15 and TRBJ1-1, the complete variable domain reads DAMVIQNPRYQVTQFGKPVTLSCSQTLNHNVMYWYQQKSSQAPKLLFHYYDKDFNNEADTPDNFQSRRPNTSFCFLDIRSPGLGDTAMYLCATSPGGGQGNTEAFFGQGTRLTVV.

The V call is TRBV24-1, the J call TRBJ2-1, with TRBD2 matching over 8 bases. V dropped 2 bases and J dropped 8; count of bases not matched to a gene: 10. The CDR3 is 16 residues long. Germline CDR1 reads KGHDR; CDR2 reads SFDVKD. CDR3 coding DNA: TGTGCCACCAGTGATTCCAGCGGGAGTCGCAACGATGAGCAGTTCTTC. It specifies CATSDSSGSRNDEQFF.

This clonotype was observed at least ten times. The gene calls are TRBV20-1 and TRBJ2-1; 9 nucleotides agree with TRBD2. The CDR3 runs to 17 residues. Germline trimming cut 1 base from V and 4 bases from J; bases unmatched to any gene: 11. Germline lookup yields CDR1 DFQATT and CDR2 SNEGSKA (reference sequence). CDR3 region: CSARGTVAGVGYNEQFF. The CDR3 bases are TGCAGTGCTAGAGGGACGGTAGCGGGAGTCGGGTACAATGAGCAGTTCTTC.

This clonotype was seen only a few times. This chain links TRBV6-5 with TRBJ2-3, with 11 bases lining up with TRBD2. Trimming cost V 4 bases and J 2 bases; bases outside gene matches: 5. Germline V gene lookup returns CDR1 MNHEY and CDR2 SVGAGI. This CDR3 comprises 16 residues. CDR3 DNA sequence: TGTGCCAGCAGTTTGGGTAGCGGGAGGGCCACAGATACGCAGTATTTT. The encoded protein is CASSLGSGRATDTQYF.

This chain connects TRBV12-3 or TRBV12-4 to TRBJ2-3; D not certain. The germline V and J ends were trimmed by 5 bases and 5 bases, with 11 bases remaining between them. The CDR3 sequence is 13 residues long. The CDR3 sequence: CASSRARKDTQYF. The CDR3 region has the DNA TGTGCCAGCAGTAGGGCCAGGAAAGATACGCAGTATTTT.

The J gene is TRBJ1-2, the V gene TRBV2; TRBD1 matches at 7 bases. Germline V lookup: CDR1 SNHLY, CDR2 FYNNEI. The CDR3 runs to 13 residues. J lost 1 base, V lost 7 bases, and 3 bases had no gene match. CDR3 coding DNA: TGTGCCAGCAATCGGGACAGTAACTATGGCTACACCTTC. This translates into CASNRDSNYGYTF.

J is TRBJ1-5 and V is TRBV9; D remains unclear. The CDR3 is made up of 12 amino acids. In germline, CDR1 is SGDLS, CDR2 YYNGEE. V was trimmed by 7 bases and J by 4 bases, leaving 9 bases between them. The CDR3 loop is CASGEVNQPQHF. The CDR3 nucleotides read TGTGCCAGCGGCGAGGTGAATCAGCCCCAGCATTTT.

The J gene is TRBJ2-2, the V gene TRBV12-3 or TRBV12-4; D unclear. The CDR3 extends over 17 amino acids. Trimming pared 4 bases from V and 7 bases from J, leaving 22 bases between. CDR3 DNA: TGTGCCAGCAGTTCGCAACTTAACTGGTACCCAAACGGGGAGCTGTTTTTT. This translates into CASSSQLNWYPNGELFF.

This clonotype was recorded at least ten times. The J gene is TRBJ1-1, the V gene TRBV29-1; D remains ambiguous. This CDR3 is built from 9 residues. V shed 5 bases and J shed 10 bases, with 8 bases lying between them. Germline CDR1 SQVTM, CDR2 ANQGSEA. For the CDR3, the DNA is TGCAGCGTTTCTGAAGGAGCTTTCTTT. It yields the protein CSVSEGAFF.